This TCR beta chain appears in the sequencing data of a study of cytomegalovirus exposure and HLA in healthy donors. The CDR3 sequence is 15 residues long. With V trimmed by 1 base and J by 9 bases, 9 bases remained unmatched. CDR1 SGHRS and CDR2 YFSETQ come from the germline V gene. Primers for the PCR totalled 60 Vbeta and 13 Jbeta. Libraries were prepared by immunoSEQ multiplex PCR; TCRdb keeps only in-frame clonotypes and omits some of them. Here the sample spans 150,000 to 200,000 clones, roughly 74% being singletons. The sequence was obtained from a woman aged 25 to 39 in good health and CMV-seronegative. This sequence joins TRBV5-1 and TRBJ2-1, with 8 bases identical to TRBD1. Source material: PBMCs. CDR3 bases: TGCGCCAGCAGCTTGTCGAGTCAGGGGGCGGTTGAGCAGTTCTTC. Encoded protein: CASSLSSQGAVEQFF.